The source of this T cell receptor (beta chain) is a study of blood T cell repertoires in COVID-19. The J segment lost 4 bases and the V segment lost 0 bases, leaving 4 bases of the junction unmatched. This CDR3 contains 16 residues. Germline CDR1 SGHNT, CDR2 YENEEA. In the study's own analysis: Cell counts per sample came from amplifying reference gene primers. Profiled with immunoSEQ multiplex PCR; TCRdb holds only in-frame clones, not every one. The V and J calls and the clone size are those of that table, but D and trimming were determined from the DNA. Seen here are over 250,000 clones, around nine tenths observed once, and the top ten hold roughly 2.6%.

Sequenced sample: PBMCs or T cells enriched from blood (not recorded which). The V call is TRBV11-3, the J call TRBJ1-2; 11 bases align to TRBD1. The source of this sequence is a woman under 30 who had recovered from COVID-19. CDR3 loop: CASSLDRTGGSYGYTF. The CDR3 bases are TGTGCCAGCAGCTTAGATCGGACAGGGGGCTCCTATGGCTACACCTTC.